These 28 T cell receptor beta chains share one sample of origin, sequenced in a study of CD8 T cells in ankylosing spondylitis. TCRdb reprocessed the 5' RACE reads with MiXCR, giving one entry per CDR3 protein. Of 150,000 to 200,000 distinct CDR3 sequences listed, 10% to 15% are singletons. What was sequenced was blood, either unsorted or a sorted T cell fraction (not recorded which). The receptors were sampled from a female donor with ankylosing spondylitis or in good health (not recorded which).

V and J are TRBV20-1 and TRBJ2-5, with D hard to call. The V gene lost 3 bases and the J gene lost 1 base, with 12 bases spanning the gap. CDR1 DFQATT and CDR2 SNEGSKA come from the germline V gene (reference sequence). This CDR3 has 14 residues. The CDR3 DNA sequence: TGCAGTGCTAGTAGAATCCGGCCCCAAGAGACCCAGTACTTC. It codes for CSASRIRPQETQYF.

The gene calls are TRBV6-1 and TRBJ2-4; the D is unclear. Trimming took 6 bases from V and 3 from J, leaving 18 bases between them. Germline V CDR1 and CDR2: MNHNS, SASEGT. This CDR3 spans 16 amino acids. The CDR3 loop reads CASRDGPQISKNIQYF. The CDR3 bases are TGTGCCAGCAGAGACGGACCCCAGATAAGCAAAAACATTCAGTACTTC.

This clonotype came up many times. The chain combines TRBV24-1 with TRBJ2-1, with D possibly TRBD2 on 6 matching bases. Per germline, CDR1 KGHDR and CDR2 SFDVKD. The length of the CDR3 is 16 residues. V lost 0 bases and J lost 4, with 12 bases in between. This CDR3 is CATSDLRGTLYNEQFF. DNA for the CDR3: TGTGCCACCAGTGATTTGCGTGGGACTCTTTACAATGAGCAGTTCTTC.

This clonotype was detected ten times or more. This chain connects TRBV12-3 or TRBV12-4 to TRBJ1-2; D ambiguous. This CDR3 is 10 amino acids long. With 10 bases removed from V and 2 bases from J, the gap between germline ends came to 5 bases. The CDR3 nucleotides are TGTGCCACCAGAAACTATGGCTACACCTTC. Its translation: CATRNYGYTF.

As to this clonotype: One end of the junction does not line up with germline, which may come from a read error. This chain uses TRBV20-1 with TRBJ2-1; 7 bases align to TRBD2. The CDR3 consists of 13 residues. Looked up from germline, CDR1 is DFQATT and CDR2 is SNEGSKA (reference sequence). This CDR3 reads CSATSASYNEQFF. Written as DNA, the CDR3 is TGTAGTGCTACTAGCGCAAGCTACAATGAGCAGTTCTTC.

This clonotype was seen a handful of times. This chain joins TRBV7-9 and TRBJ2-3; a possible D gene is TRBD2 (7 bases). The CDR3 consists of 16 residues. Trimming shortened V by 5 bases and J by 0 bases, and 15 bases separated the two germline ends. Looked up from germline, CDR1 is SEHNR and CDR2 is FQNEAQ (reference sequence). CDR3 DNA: TGTGCCAGCAGCAACCGAAGGGGGGGTAGCACAGATACGCAGTATTTT. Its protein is CASSNRRGGSTDTQYF. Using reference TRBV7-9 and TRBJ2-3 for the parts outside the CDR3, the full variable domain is DTGVSQNPRHKITKRGQNVTFRCDPISEHNRLYWYRQTLGQGPEFLTYFQNEAQLEKSRLLSDRFSAERPKGSFSTLEIQRTEQGDSAMYLCASSNRRGGSTDTQYFGPGTRLTVL.

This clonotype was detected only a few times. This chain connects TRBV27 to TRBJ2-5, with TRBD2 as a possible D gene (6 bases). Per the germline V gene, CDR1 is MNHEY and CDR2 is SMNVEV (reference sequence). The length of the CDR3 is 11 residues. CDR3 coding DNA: TGTGCTGTGGGAGCGGGAGAGACCCAGTACTTC. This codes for CAVGAGETQYF.

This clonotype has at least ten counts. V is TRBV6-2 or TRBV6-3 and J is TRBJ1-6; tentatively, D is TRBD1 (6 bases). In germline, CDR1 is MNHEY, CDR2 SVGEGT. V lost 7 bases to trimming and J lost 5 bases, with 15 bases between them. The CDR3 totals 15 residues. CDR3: CASNPGDTDNSPLHF. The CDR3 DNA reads TGTGCCAGCAACCCGGGGGACACCGATAATTCACCCCTCCACTTT.

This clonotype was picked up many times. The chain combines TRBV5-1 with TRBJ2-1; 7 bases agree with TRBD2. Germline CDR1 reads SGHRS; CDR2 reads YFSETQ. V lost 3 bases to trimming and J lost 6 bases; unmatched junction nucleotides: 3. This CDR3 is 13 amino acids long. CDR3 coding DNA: TGCGCCAGCAGCTGGAGGGAGGGCAATGAGCAGTTCTTC. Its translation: CASSWREGNEQFF.

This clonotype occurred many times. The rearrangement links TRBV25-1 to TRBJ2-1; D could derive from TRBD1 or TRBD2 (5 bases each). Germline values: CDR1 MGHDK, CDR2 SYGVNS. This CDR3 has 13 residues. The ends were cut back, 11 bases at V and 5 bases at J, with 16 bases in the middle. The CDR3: CAGLGTVDNEQFF. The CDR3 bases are TGTGCCGGTCTCGGGACCGTTGACAATGAGCAGTTCTTC.

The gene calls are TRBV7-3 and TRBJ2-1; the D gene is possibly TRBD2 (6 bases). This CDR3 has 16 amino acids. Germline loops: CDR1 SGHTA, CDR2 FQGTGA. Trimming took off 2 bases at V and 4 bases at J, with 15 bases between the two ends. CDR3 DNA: TGTGCCAGCAGCTTATTAGGCGGGGATGTTTACAATGAGCAGTTCTTC. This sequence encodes CASSLLGGDVYNEQFF.

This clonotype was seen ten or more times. The CDR3 sequence: CASRPIQGANYGYTF. CDR3 sequence (DNA): TGTGCCAGCAGGCCCATACAGGGAGCTAACTATGGCTACACCTTC. The genes are TRBV27 and TRBJ1-2; possible D gene TRBD1, 6 bases. Germline-derived CDR1 and CDR2 are MNHEY and SMNVEV (reference sequence). Trimming removed 6 bases at V and 0 bases at J, with 14 bases between. The CDR3 totals 15 residues.

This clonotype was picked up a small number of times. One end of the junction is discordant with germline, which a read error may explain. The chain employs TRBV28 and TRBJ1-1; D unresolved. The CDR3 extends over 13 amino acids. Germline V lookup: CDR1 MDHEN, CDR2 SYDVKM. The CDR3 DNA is TGTGTCAGCAGTTTTCCGTTGAACACTGAAGCTTTCTTT. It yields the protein CVSSFPLNTEAFF.

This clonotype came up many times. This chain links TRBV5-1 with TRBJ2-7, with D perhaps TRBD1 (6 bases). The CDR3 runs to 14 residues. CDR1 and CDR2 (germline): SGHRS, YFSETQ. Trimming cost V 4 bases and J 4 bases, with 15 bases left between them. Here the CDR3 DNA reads TGCGCCAGCAGCGCCGGACAGCTCCTTTACGAGCAGTACTTC. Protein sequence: CASSAGQLLYEQYF.

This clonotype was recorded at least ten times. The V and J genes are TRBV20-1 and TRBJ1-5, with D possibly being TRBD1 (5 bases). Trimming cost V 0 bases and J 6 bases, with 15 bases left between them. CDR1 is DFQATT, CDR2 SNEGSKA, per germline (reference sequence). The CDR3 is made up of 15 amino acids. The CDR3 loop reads CSARDRQGGGQPQHF. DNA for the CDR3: TGCAGTGCTAGAGATCGCCAGGGAGGAGGTCAGCCCCAGCATTTT.

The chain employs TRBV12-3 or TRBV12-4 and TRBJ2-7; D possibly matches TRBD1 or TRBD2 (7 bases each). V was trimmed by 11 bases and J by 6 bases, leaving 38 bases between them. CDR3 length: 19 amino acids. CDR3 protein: CAFSLAVRWGGTGAGEQYF. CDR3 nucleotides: TGTGCCTTCAGTTTAGCTGTGAGGTGGGGGGGAACAGGGGCGGGCGAGCAGTACTTC.

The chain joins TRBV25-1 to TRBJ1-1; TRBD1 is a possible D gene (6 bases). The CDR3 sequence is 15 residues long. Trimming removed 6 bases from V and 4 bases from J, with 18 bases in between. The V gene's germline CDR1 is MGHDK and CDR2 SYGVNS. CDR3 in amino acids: CASSPLGGPATEAFF. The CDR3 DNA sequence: TGTGCCAGCAGCCCCCTAGGGGGGCCAGCCACTGAAGCTTTCTTT.

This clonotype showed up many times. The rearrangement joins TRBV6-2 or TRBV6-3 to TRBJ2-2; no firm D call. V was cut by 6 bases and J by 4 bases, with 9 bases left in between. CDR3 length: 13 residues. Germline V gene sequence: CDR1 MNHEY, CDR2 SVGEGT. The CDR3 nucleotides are TGTGCCAGCAGAGATCACGGCACCGGGGAGCTGTTTTTT. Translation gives CASRDHGTGELFF.

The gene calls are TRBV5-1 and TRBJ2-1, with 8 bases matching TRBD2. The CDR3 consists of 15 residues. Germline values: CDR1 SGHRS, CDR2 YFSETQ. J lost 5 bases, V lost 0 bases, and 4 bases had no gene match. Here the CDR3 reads CASSLGLAQNNEQFF. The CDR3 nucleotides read TGCGCCAGCAGCTTGGGACTAGCGCAAAACAATGAGCAGTTCTTC.

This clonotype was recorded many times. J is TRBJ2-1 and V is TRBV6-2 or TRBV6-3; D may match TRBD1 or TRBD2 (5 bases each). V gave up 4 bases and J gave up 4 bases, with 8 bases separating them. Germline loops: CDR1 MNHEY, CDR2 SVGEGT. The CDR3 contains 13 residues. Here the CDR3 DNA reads TGTGCCAGCAGTTGGGACCAGTACAATGAGCAGTTCTTC. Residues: CASSWDQYNEQFF.

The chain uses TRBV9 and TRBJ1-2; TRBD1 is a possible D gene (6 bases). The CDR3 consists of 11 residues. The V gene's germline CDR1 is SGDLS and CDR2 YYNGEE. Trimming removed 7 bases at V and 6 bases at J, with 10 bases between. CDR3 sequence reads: CASGGLNGYTF. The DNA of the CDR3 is TGTGCCAGCGGGGGGCTGAATGGCTACACCTTC. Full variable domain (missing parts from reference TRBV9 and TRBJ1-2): DSGVTQTPKHLITATGQRVTLRCSPRSGDLSVYWYQQSLDQGLQFLIQYYNGEERAKGNILERFSAQQFPDLHSELNLSSLELGDSALYFCASGGLNGYTFGSGTRLTVV.

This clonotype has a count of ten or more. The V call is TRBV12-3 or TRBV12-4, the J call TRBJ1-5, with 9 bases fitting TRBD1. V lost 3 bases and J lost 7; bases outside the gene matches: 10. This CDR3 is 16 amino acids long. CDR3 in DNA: TGTGCCAGCAGTTTTTTAGGACAGGGGCGGTGGCAGCCCCAGCATTTT. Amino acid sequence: CASSFLGQGRWQPQHF.

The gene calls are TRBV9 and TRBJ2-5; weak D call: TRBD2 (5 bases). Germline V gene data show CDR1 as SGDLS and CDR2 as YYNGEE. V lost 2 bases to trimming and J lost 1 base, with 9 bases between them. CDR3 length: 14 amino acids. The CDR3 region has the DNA TGTGCCAGCAGCGTCGAGGGTGTCCAAGAGACCCAGTACTTC. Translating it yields CASSVEGVQETQYF.

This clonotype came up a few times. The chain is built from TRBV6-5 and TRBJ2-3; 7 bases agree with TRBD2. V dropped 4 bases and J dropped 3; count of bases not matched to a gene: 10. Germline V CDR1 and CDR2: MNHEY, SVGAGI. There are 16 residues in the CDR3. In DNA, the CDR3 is TGTGCCAGCAGTTTTCAAAGCGGGACGGGGACAGATACGCAGTATTTT. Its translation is CASSFQSGTGTDTQYF.

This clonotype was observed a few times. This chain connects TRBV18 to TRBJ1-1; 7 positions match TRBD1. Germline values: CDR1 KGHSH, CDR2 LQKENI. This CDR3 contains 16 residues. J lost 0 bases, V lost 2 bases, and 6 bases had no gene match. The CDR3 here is CASSPTPGQLNTEAFF. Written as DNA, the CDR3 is TGTGCCAGCTCACCAACTCCGGGACAGTTGAACACTGAAGCTTTCTTT.

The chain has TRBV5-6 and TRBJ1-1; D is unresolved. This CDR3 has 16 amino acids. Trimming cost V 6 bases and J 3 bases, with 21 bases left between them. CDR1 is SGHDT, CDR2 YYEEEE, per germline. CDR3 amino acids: CASTYWSSPKDTEAFF. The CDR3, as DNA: TGTGCCAGCACCTATTGGTCCTCACCGAAGGACACTGAAGCTTTCTTT. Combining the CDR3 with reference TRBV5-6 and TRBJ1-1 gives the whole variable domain DAGVTQSPTHLIKTRGQQVTLRCSPKSGHDTVSWYQQALGQGPQFIFQYYEEEERQRGNFPDRFSGHQFPNYSSELNVNALLLGDSALYLCASTYWSSPKDTEAFFGQGTRLTVV.

CDR3 in DNA: TGCAGCGTTGCGGAGGGGACAGAAGCTTTCTTT. Its translation: CSVAEGTEAFF. V is TRBV29-1 and J is TRBJ1-1, with a tentative D call TRBD1 (6 bases). Trimming shortened V by 4 bases and J by 8 bases, and 11 bases separated the two germline ends. CDR3 size: 11 residues. Per the germline V gene, CDR1 is SQVTM and CDR2 is ANQGSEA.

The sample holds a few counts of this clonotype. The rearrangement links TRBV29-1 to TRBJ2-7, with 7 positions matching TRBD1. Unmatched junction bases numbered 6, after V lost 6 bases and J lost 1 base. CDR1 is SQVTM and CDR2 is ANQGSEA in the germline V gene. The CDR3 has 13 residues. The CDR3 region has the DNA TGCAGCGTGGGGCAGGGGGAATCCTACGAGCAGTACTTC. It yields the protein CSVGQGESYEQYF.